Each of the 12 T cell receptor beta chains below was sequenced from the same sample in a study of chemoradiotherapy in HPV16-positive cancers (dated by TCRdb to 2021 to 2024). The method was the immunoSEQ multiplex PCR assay. The immuneACCESS repertoire file appears here via TCRdb, limited to in-frame rearrangements. These files lack a portion of the clones; in checked studies, under half of the deficit traces to unresolved V genes, and the cause of the others is not known. The sample includes some 2,000 clones, with approximately 90% observed a single time. The ten largest clones capture around 2.8% of the sample. The specimen was tumor tissue, collected from a patient who underwent chemoradiotherapy. The source is a human donor with HPV-associated anogenital cancer.

This clone came up once. The gene calls are TRBV28 and TRBJ1-3; 7 bases align to TRBD1. Trimming at V came to 4 bases and at J to 4 bases, leaving 7 bases not matched to a gene. Germline assignment: CDR1 MDHEN and CDR2 SYDVKM. CDR3 size: 15 residues. The CDR3 is CASSSPTGYGNTIYF. The CDR3 DNA follows: TGTGCCAGCAGTTCACCGACAGGGTACGGAAACACCATATATTTT.

CDR3: CASGRGYEQYF. The DNA for the CDR3 is TGTGCCAGCGGAAGGGGCTACGAGCAGTACTTC. V and J are TRBV7-8 and TRBJ2-7; TRBD1 might be the D (5 bases). The CDR3 contains 11 residues. With 8 bases removed from V and 3 bases from J, the gap between germline ends came to 8 bases. Germline lookup yields CDR1 SGHVS and CDR2 FQNEAQ.

This sequence joins TRBV9 and TRBJ2-7; TRBD1 or TRBD2 may be the D gene (5 bases each). Deletions cut 0 bases from V and 2 bases from J, with 12 bases between. From germline, CDR1 is SGDLS and CDR2 YYNGEE. This CDR3 comprises 15 residues. The CDR3, as DNA: TGTGCCAGCAGCGTAGGGGACGGAGAAGCCTACGAGCAGTACTTC. Its translation is CASSVGDGEAYEQYF.

This clone was counted a single time. The genes are TRBV19 and TRBJ1-1, with D perhaps matching TRBD1 (6 bases). The CDR3 sequence is 15 residues long. V dropped 7 bases and J dropped 3 bases, with 18 bases sitting between them. CDR1 and CDR2 from the germline V gene are LNHDA and SQIVND (reference sequence). The chain's CDR3 is CASKLDSFLDTEAFF. The CDR3 DNA reads as TGTGCCAGTAAGTTGGACAGTTTTTTGGACACTGAAGCTTTCTTT.

The gene calls are TRBV11-3 and TRBJ1-2; 7 nucleotides match TRBD1. Germline CDR1 reads SGHNT; CDR2 reads YENEEA. V gave up 6 bases and J gave up 4 bases; unmatched junction bases: 11. The CDR3 spans 15 residues. CDR3 coding DNA: TGTGCCAGCAGACTCACCTCGACAGGGTCCTATGGCTACACCTTC. Amino acid sequence: CASRLTSTGSYGYTF.

V and J are TRBV6-6 and TRBJ1-2; possibly TRBD1 for D (6 bases). CDR3 length: 15 residues. Germline V gene data show CDR1 as MNHNY and CDR2 as SVGAGI (reference sequence). The V end was cut by 7 bases, the J end by 2 bases, with 17 bases between. CDR3 protein: CASTSGDTLNYGYTF. For the CDR3, the DNA is TGTGCCAGCACCTCGGGGGACACCTTAAACTATGGCTACACCTTC.

The chain recombines TRBV11-2 with TRBJ2-7; no clear D gene. This CDR3 is 13 amino acids long. Germline-derived CDR1 and CDR2 are SGHAT and FQNNGV. V was cut by 1 base and J by 4 bases, with 8 bases left in between. The chain's CDR3 is CASSLGMAYEQYF. The CDR3 DNA reads TGTGCCAGCAGCTTAGGGATGGCTTACGAGCAGTACTTC.

The chain has TRBV7-3 and TRBJ2-3, with 8 bases that match TRBD2. CDR3 size: 16 residues. V shed 6 bases and J 2 bases; nucleotides not matched to a gene: 10. The germline V gene encodes CDR1 SGHTA and CDR2 FQGTGA. The CDR3 spells CASSSGTRVFTDTQYF. The CDR3 DNA reads TGTGCCAGCAGTTCCGGGACTAGGGTGTTCACAGATACGCAGTATTTT.

V usage is TRBV10-3 and J usage is TRBJ1-1; D is perhaps TRBD1 (5 bases). The V gene lost 5 bases and the J gene lost 1 base, with 11 bases spanning the gap. Germline assignment: CDR1 ENHRY and CDR2 SYGVKD. There are 14 residues in the CDR3. The CDR3 DNA sequence: TGTGCCATCAGTCCCGGGACTGCGAACACTGAAGCTTTCTTT. It specifies CAISPGTANTEAFF.

The rearrangement uses TRBV5-1 and TRBJ1-1; D is possibly TRBD1 (5 bases). The CDR3 is made up of 14 amino acids. Trimming stripped 1 base from V and 4 bases from J, with 11 bases between. Germline V CDR1 and CDR2: SGHRS, YFSETQ. The chain's CDR3 is CASSLSSGPTEAFF. CDR3 DNA sequence: TGCGCCAGCAGCTTGTCGTCAGGGCCCACTGAAGCTTTCTTT.

The chain is built from TRBV11-3 and TRBJ1-3; 8 bases agree with TRBD1. This CDR3 region has 14 residues. Germline CDR1 is SGHNT and CDR2 is YENEEA. The J segment lost 8 bases and the V segment lost 3 bases, leaving 6 bases of the junction unmatched. The CDR3 is CASSFADREDTIYF. The CDR3 nucleotides read TGTGCCAGCAGCTTCGCGGACAGGGAAGACACCATATATTTT.

The genes are TRBV9 and TRBJ2-1; 7 nucleotides align to TRBD2. Germline loops: CDR1 SGDLS, CDR2 YYNGEE. The junction had 3 bases not matched to a gene; V was cut back by 1 base and J by 2 bases. CDR3 length: 15 amino acids. CDR3 sequence (DNA): TGTGCCAGCAGCGTACTAGCGGAGACCTACAATGAGCAGTTCTTC. This codes for CASSVLAETYNEQFF.